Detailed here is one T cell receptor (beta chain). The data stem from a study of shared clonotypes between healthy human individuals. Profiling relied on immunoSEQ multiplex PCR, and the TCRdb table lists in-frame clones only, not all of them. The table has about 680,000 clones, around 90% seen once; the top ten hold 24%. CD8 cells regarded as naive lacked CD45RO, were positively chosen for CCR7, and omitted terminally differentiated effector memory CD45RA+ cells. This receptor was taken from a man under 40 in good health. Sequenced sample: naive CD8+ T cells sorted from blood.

The CDR3 loop reads CASSWVSTDTQYF. DNA for the CDR3: TGCGCCAGCAGTTGGGTCAGCACAGATACGCAGTATTTT. This sequence joins TRBV10-2 and TRBJ2-3; D uncertain. V dropped 5 bases and J dropped 0 bases, with 6 bases sitting between them. CDR1 is WSHSY and CDR2 is SAAADI in the germline V gene. The CDR3 runs 13 residues.